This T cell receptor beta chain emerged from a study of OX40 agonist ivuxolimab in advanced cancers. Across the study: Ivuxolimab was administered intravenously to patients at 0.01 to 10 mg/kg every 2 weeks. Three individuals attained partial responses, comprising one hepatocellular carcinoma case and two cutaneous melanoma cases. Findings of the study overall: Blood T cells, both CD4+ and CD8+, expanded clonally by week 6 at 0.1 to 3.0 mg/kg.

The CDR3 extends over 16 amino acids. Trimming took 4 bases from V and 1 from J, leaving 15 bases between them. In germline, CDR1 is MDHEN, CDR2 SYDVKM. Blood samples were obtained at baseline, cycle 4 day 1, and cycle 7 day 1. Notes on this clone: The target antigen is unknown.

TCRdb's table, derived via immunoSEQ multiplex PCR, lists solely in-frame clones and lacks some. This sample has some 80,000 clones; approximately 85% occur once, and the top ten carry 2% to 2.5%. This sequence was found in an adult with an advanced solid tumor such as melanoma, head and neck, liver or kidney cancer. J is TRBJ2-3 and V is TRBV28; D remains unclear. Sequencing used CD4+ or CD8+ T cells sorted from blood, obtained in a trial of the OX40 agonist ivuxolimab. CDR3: CASSSGPLSGTDTQYF. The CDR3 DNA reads TGTGCCAGCAGTTCCGGACCGTTAAGTGGCACAGATACGCAGTATTTT. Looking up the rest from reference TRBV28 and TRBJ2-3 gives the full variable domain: DVKVTQSSRYLVKRTGEKVFLECVQDMDHENMFWYRQDPGLGLRLIYFSYDVKMKEKGDIPEGYSVSREKKERFSLILESASTNQTSMYLCASSSGPLSGTDTQYFGPGTRLTVL.